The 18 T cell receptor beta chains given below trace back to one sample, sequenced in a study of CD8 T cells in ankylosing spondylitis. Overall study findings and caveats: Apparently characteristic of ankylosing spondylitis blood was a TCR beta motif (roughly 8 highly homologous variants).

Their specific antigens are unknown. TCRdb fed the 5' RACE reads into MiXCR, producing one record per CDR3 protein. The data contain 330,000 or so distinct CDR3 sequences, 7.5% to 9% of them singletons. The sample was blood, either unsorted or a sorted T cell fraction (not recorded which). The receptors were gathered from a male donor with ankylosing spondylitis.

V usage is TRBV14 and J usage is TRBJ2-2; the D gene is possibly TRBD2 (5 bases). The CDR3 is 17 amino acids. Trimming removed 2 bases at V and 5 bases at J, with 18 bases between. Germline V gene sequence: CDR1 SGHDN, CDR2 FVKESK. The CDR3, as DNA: TGTGCCAGCAGCCAAAATCGATTAACGGGAACTACCGGGGAGCTGTTTTTT. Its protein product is CASSQNRLTGTTGELFF.

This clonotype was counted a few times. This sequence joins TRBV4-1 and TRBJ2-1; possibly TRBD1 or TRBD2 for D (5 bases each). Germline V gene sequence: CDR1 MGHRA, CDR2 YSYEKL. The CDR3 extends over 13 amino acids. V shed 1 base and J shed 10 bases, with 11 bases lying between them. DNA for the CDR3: TGCGCCAGCAGCCAAGGGGGCCGGGGCGAGCAGTTCTTC. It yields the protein CASSQGGRGEQFF.

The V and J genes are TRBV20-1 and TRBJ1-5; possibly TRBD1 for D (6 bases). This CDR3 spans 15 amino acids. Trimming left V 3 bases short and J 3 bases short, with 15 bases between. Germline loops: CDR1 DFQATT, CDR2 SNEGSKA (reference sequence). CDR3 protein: CSARVGGGHNQPQHF. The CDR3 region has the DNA TGCAGTGCTAGGGTGGGTGGGGGGCACAATCAGCCCCAGCATTTT.

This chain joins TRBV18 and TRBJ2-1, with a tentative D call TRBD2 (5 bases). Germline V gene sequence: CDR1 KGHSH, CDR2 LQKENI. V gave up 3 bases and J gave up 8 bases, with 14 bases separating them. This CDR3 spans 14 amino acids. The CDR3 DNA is TGTGCCAGCTCACCTGGACTTTTCCTCGATGAGCAGTTCTTC. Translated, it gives CASSPGLFLDEQFF.

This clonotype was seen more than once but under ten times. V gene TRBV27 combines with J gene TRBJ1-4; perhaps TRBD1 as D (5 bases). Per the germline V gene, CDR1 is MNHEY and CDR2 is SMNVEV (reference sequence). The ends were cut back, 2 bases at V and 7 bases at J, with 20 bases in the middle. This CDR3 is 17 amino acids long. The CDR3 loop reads CASSLGGGQGIREKLFF. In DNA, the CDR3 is TGTGCCAGCAGTTTAGGGGGGGGTCAGGGAATTCGTGAAAAACTGTTTTTT.

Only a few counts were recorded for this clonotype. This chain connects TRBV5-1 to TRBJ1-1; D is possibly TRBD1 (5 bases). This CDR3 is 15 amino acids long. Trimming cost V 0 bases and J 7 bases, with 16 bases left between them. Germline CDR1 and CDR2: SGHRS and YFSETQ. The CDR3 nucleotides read TGCGCCAGCAGCTTGGCCCCCAGGGAAGGAGATGAAGCTTTCTTT. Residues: CASSLAPREGDEAFF.

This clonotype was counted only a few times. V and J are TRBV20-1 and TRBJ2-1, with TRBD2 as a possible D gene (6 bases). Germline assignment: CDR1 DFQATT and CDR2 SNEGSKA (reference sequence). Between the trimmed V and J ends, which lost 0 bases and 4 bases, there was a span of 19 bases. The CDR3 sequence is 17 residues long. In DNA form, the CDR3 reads TGCAGTGCTAGAGATCACCTTTTCGGGACTCTGTACAATGAGCAGTTCTTC. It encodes CSARDHLFGTLYNEQFF.

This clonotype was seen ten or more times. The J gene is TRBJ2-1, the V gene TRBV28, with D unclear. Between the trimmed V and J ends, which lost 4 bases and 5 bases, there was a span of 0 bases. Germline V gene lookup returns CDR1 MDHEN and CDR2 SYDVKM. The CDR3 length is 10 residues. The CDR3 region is CASSYNEQFF. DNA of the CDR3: TGTGCCAGCAGTTACAATGAGCAGTTCTTC.

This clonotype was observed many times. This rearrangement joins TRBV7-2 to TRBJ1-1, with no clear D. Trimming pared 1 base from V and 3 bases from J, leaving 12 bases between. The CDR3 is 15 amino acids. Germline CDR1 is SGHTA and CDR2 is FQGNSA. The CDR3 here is CASSLESGSDTEAFF. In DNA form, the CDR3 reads TGTGCCAGCAGCTTAGAGTCGGGGTCTGACACTGAAGCTTTCTTT. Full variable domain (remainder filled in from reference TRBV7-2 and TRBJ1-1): GAGVSQSPSNKVTEKGKDVELRCDPISGHTALYWYRQSLGQGLEFLIYFQGNSAPDKSGLPSDRFSAERTGGSVSTLTIQRTQQEDSAVYLCASSLESGSDTEAFFGQGTRLTVV.

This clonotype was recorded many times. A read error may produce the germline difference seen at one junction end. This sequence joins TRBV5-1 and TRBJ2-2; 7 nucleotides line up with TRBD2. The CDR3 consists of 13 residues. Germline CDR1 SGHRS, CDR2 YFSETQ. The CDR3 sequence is CASSLGGAGELFF. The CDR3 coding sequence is TGTGCCAGCAGCTTGGGAGGGGCCGGGGAGCTGTTTTTT. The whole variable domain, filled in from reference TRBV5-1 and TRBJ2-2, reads KAGVTQTPRYLIKTRGQQVTLSCSPISGHRSVSWYQQTPGQGLQFLFEYFSETQRNKGNFPGRFSGRQFSNSRSEMNVSTLELGDSALYLCASSLGGAGELFFGEGSRLTVL.

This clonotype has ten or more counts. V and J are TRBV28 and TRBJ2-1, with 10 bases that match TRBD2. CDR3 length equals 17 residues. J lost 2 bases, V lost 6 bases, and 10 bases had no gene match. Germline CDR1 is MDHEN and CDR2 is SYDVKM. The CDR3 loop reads CASRGTVGTSAYNEQFF. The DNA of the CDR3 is TGTGCCAGCAGGGGAACCGTCGGGACTAGCGCCTACAATGAGCAGTTCTTC. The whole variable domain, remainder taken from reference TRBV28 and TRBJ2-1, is DVKVTQSSRYLVKRTGEKVFLECVQDMDHENMFWYRQDPGLGLRLIYFSYDVKMKEKGDIPEGYSVSREKKERFSLILESASTNQTSMYLCASRGTVGTSAYNEQFFGPGTRLTVL.

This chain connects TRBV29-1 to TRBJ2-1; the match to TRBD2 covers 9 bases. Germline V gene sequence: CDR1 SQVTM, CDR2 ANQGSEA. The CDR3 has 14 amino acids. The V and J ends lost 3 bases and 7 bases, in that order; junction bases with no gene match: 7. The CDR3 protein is CSVDRPSGMNEQFF. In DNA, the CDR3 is TGCAGCGTTGATCGGCCTAGCGGGATGAATGAGCAGTTCTTC.

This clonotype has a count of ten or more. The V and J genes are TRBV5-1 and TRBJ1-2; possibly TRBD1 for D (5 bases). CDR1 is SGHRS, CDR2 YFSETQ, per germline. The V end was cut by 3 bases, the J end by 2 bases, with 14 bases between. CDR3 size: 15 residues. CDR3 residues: CASSSLQGGNYGYTF. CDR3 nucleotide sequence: TGCGCCAGCAGCTCCCTCCAGGGCGGAAACTATGGCTACACCTTC.

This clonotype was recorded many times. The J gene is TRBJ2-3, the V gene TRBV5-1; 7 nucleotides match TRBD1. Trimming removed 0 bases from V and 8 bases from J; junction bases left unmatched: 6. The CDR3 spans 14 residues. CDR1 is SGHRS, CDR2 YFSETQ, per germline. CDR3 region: CASSLEQGLGTQYF. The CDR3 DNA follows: TGCGCCAGCAGCTTGGAACAGGGGCTGGGTACGCAGTATTTT.

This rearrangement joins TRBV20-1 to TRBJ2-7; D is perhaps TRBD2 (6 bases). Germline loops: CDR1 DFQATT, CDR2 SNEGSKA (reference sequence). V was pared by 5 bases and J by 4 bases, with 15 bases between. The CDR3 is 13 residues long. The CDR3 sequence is CSAATGLRYEQYF. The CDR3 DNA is TGCAGTGCTGCAACGGGACTGAGGTACGAGCAGTACTTC.

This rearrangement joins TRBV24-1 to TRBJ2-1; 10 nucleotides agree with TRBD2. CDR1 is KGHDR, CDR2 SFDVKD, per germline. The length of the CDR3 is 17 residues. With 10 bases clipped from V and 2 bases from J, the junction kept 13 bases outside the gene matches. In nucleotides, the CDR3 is TGTGCCACACCCGGGCCCTGGACTAGCGGAACCTACAATGAGCAGTTCTTC. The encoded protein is CATPGPWTSGTYNEQFF.

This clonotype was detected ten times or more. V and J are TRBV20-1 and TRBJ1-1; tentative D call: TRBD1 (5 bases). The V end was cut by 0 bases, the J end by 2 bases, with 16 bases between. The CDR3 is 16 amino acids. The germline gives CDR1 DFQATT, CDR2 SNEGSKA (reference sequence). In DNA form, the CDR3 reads TGCAGTGCTAGAGATCTAGGGCAGGGATCTAACACTGAAGCTTTCTTT. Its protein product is CSARDLGQGSNTEAFF.

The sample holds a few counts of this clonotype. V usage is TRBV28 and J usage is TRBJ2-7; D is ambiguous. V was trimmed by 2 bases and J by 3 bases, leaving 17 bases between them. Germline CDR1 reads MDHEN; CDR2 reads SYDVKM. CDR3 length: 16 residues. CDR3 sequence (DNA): TGTGCCAGCAGTTTAAATGGGGTGGGCAGAGTCTACGAGCAGTACTTC. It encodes CASSLNGVGRVYEQYF.